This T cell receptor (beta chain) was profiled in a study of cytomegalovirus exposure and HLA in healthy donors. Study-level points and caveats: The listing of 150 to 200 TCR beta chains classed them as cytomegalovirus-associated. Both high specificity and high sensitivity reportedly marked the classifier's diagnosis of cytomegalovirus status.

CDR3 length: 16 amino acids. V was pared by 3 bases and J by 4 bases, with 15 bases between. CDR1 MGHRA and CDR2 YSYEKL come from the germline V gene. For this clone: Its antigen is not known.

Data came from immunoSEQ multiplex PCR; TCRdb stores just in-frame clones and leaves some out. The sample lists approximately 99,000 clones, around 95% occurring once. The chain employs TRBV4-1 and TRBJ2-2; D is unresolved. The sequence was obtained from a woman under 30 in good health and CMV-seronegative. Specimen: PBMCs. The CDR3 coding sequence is TGCGCCAGCAGCCAGAAAGGAGTCCGAAGCACCGGGGAGCTGTTTTTT. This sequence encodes CASSQKGVRSTGELFF.